The sequence of this T cell receptor (beta chain) was determined in a study of regulatory T cells in long-lasting Graves disease. Time point noted: newly diagnosed GD, antithyroid drugs for less than 3 months. From PBMCs, RNA was extracted and then used to make the TCR library. This CDR3 contains 13 residues. Germline values: CDR1 SQVTM, CDR2 ANQGSEA. Trimming cost V 7 bases and J 4 bases; bases outside gene matches: 7. Study-level points and caveats: The persistent group shared 2,500 to 3,000 public clonotypes, more than the approximately 890 shared by new patients.

In the case of this clonotype: The antigen remains undetermined.

In building TCR beta libraries, iRepertoire HTBI primers were used together with Arm-PCR of CDR3 regions. TCRdb processed the multiplex PCR reads anew with MiXCR; each CDR3 protein has one entry. In the table there are around 450,000 distinct CDR3 sequences, about 16% of which are singletons. These data were likewise used in another study, on T cells in Graves' hyperthyroidism and ophthalmopathy.

This receptor was taken from a woman in her 30s with Graves disease. V gene TRBV29-1 combines with J gene TRBJ2-1; TRBD2 matches at 7 bases. The sequences come from peripheral blood mononuclear cells (PBMCs), collected at new diagnosis, from a patient treated with antithyroid drugs. The CDR3 nucleotides are TGCAGCGGTGGTCTAGCGGTATACAATGAGCAGTTCTTC. Its protein is CSGGLAVYNEQFF.